This TCR beta chain stems from a study of shared clonotypes between healthy human individuals. TCRdb's copy holds only in-frame clones and misses some; the assay was immunoSEQ multiplex PCR. The sample gives around 2.1 million clones, around 93% of which show up once; around 1.7% is in the top ten. In the case of this clone: Different DNA sequences within this sample yield the same CDR3.

Germline CDR1 is SGHVS and CDR2 is FQNEAQ. There are 13 residues in the CDR3. V gave up 2 bases and J gave up 8 bases; unmatched junction bases: 3. In the naive CD8 group, cells lacked CD45RO and were positively selected for CCR7, so terminally differentiated effector memory CD45RA+ cells were left out. Sequenced: naive CD8+ T cells from PBMCs. The clonotype was recovered from a man younger than 30 in good health. Some clones in this sample may be carry-over from other donors' samples. V usage is TRBV7-8 and J usage is TRBJ2-4; 7 bases match TRBD1. The CDR3 DNA reads as TGTGCCAGCAGCTTATACAGGGGTGACATTCAGTACTTC. The encoded protein is CASSLYRGDIQYF.